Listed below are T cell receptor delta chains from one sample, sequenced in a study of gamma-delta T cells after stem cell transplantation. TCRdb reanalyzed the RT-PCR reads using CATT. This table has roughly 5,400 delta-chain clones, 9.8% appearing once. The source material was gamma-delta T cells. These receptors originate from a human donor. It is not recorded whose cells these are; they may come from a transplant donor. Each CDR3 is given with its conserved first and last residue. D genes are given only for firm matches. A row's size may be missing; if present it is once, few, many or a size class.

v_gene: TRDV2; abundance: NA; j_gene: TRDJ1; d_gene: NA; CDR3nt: TGTGCCTGTGACAGCCTGGGGTCCGACACCGATAAACTCATCTTT; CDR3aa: CACDSLGSDTDKLIF
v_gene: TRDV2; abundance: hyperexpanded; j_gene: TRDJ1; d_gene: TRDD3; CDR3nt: TGTGCCTGTGACGTCCTTACTGGGGGATACGCGGAACTCATCTTT; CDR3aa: CACDVLTGGYAELIF
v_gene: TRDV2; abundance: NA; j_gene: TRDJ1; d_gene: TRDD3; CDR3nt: TGTGCCTGTGACACCGTCGCCCTTAGGCTGGGGGATCTCTCCCCCTCGTACACCGATAAACTCATCTTT; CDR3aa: CACDTVALRLGDLSPSYTDKLIF
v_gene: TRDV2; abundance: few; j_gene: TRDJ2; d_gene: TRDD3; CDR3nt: TGTGCCTGTGACACCGGGGGATACGCAGCACAACTCTTCTTT; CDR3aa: CACDTGGYAAQLFF
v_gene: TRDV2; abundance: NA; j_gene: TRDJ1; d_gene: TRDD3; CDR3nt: TGTGCCTGTGACACCGTTGGGGCTGGGGGGTCCGACACCGATAAACTCATCTTT; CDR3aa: CACDTVGAGGSDTDKLIF
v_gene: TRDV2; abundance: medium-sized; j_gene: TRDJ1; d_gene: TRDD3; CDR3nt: TGTGCCTGTGACCCCATACTGGGGGATACCCCGCGGTACACCGATAAACTCATCTTT; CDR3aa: CACDPILGDTPRYTDKLIF
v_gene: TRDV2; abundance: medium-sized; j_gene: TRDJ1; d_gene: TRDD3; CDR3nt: TGTGCCTGTGACACGATCCTGGGGGATACCGATAAACTCATCTTT; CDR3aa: CACDTILGDTDKLIF
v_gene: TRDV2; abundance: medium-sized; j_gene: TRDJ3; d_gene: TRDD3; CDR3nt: TGTGCCTGTGACACGGTACTGGGGGACTCAAGCTCCTGGGACACCCGACAGATGTTTTTC; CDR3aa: CACDTVLGDSSSWDTRQMFF
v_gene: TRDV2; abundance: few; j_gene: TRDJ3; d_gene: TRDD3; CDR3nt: TGTGCCTGTGCCAGGGGATACGCCAGCTCCTGGGACACCCGACAGATGTTTTTC; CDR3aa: CACARGYASSWDTRQMFF
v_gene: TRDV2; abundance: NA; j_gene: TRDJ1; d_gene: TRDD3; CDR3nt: TGTGCCTGTGACACCGGTACTGGGGGGTACACCGATAAACTCATCTTT; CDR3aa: CACDTGTGGYTDKLIF
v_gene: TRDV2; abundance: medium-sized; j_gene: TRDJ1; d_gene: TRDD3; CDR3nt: TGTGCCTGTGACGTACTGGGGGAACCCGATAAACTCATCTTT; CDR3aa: CACDVLGEPDKLIF
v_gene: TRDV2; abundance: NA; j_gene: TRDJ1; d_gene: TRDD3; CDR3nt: TGTGCCTGTGACACGGTGGGGGAATACACCGATAAACTCATCTTT; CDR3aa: CACDTVGEYTDKLIF
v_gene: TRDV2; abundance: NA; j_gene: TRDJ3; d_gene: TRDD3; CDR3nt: TGTGCCTGTGACCCGTTACTGGGGGATACCTCCGCCTGGGACACCCGACAGATGTTTTTC; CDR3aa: CACDPLLGDTSAWDTRQMFF
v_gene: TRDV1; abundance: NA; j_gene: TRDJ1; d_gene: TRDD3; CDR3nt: TGTGCTCTTGTCGCCGCCGGGGGATACTCCCCCCCTGGGACCGATAAACTCATCTTT; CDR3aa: CALVAAGGYSPPGTDKLIF
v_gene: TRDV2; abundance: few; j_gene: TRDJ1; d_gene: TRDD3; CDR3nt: TGTGCCTGTGACACCGTTCTTCGGGGGATCGGACTAAGGTCCGATAAACTCATCTTT; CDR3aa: CACDTVLRGIGLRSDKLIF
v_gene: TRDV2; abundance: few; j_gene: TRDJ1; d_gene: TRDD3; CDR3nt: TGTGCCTGTGACACCGTGGGGGATTCTTACACCGATAAACTCATCTTT; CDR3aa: CACDTVGDSYTDKLIF
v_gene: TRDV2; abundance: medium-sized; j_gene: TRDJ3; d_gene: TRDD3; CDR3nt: TGTGCCTGTGACGCCACCTCGGGGGATACGAATAGCTGGGACACCCGACAGATGTTTTTC; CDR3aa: CACDATSGDTNSWDTRQMFF
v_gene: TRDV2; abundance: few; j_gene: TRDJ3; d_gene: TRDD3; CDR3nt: TGTGCCTGTGACGGTACTGGGGAGAGCTCCTGGGACACCCGACAGATGTTTTTC; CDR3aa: CACDGTGESSWDTRQMFF
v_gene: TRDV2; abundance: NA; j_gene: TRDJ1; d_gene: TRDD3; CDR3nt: TGTGCCTGTGTCCGACTGGGGGATACAACCGATAAACTCATCTTT; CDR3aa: CACVRLGDTTDKLIF
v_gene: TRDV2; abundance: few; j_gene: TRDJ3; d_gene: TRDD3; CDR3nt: TGTGCCTGTGACTCACTGGGGGATAAGGTTTCCTGGGACACCCGACAGATGTTTTTC; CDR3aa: CACDSLGDKVSWDTRQMFF